The 10 T cell receptor beta chains given below trace back to one sample, sequenced in a study of blood T cell repertoires in COVID-19. Measured with immunoSEQ multiplex PCR; TCRdb has only the in-frame clones, and not every one. The repertoire holds approximately 230,000 clones, with roughly 82% as singletons. Sequencing was done on a sample of peripheral blood. Receptors were obtained from an elderly woman with active or convalescent COVID-19.

The CDR3 protein is CASTFSGRFTGELFF. The CDR3 DNA follows: TGTGCCAGCACATTTAGCGGGAGATTCACCGGGGAGCTGTTTTTT. The chain recombines TRBV28 with TRBJ2-2, with TRBD2 identical over 9 bases. From germline, CDR1 is MDHEN and CDR2 SYDVKM. This CDR3 has 15 residues. Unmatched junction bases numbered 7, after V lost 7 bases and J lost 4 bases.

The chain joins TRBV19 to TRBJ1-2, with D perhaps TRBD1 (6 bases). The germline CDR1 and CDR2 sequences are LNHDA and SQIVND (reference sequence). This CDR3 is built from 13 residues. Trimming cost V 7 bases and J 7 bases, with 16 bases left between them. In DNA form, the CDR3 reads TGTGCCAGTATAGGGGGTAATCTTGGTGGCTACACCTTC. As protein: CASIGGNLGGYTF.

The CDR3 reads CASSSETGGPPSLHF. In nucleotides, the CDR3 is TGTGCCAGCAGCTCTGAGACAGGGGGCCCTCCCTCCCTCCACTTT. This chain uses TRBV7-9 with TRBJ1-6, with 10 bases identical to TRBD1. Germline-derived CDR1 and CDR2 are SEHNR and FQNEAQ (reference sequence). The V gene end was trimmed by 4 bases and the J gene end by 14 bases; junction bases not matched to a gene: 11. CDR3 length: 15 residues.

The genes are TRBV7-2 and TRBJ2-5; D is possibly TRBD1 (5 bases). CDR1 and CDR2 (germline): SGHTA, FQGNSA. The CDR3 runs 15 residues. The V end was cut by 2 bases, the J end by 5 bases, with 15 bases between. The CDR3 reads CASSLQVQGPETQYF. The CDR3 coding sequence is TGTGCCAGCAGCTTACAGGTCCAGGGTCCGGAGACCCAGTACTTC. The whole variable domain, remainder taken from reference TRBV7-2 and TRBJ2-5, is GAGVSQSPSNKVTEKGKDVELRCDPISGHTALYWYRQSLGQGLEFLIYFQGNSAPDKSGLPSDRFSAERTGGSVSTLTIQRTQQEDSAVYLCASSLQVQGPETQYFGPGTRLLVL.

The genes are TRBV2 and TRBJ2-7; 7 bases line up with TRBD2. Germline values: CDR1 SNHLY, CDR2 FYNNEI. The CDR3 totals 13 residues. Losses at the gene ends were 4 bases for V and 7 bases for J; bases not matched to a gene: 7. CDR3 loop: CASSASGAWEQYF. The CDR3 DNA sequence: TGTGCCAGCAGTGCCAGCGGGGCGTGGGAGCAGTACTTC.

This rearrangement joins TRBV5-1 to TRBJ2-1, with 11 bases that match TRBD1. Looked up from germline, CDR1 is SGHRS and CDR2 is YFSETQ. Unmatched junction bases numbered 6, after V lost 4 bases and J lost 6 bases. The CDR3 has 15 residues. The CDR3 sequence is CASSRGTGGGNEQFF. The DNA for the CDR3 is TGCGCCAGCAGCCGAGGGACAGGGGGAGGCAATGAGCAGTTCTTC.

The rearrangement joins TRBV2 to TRBJ1-2; D gene uncertain. V was cut by 6 bases and J by 4 bases, with 12 bases left in between. The CDR3 has 13 amino acids. The germline CDR1 and CDR2 sequences are SNHLY and FYNNEI. CDR3 sequence: CASRVDISYGYTF. CDR3 sequence (DNA): TGTGCCAGCAGGGTAGACATTAGCTATGGCTACACCTTC. Looking up the rest from reference TRBV2 and TRBJ1-2 gives the full variable domain: EPEVTQTPSHQVTQMGQEVILRCVPISNHLYFYWYRQILGQKVEFLVSFYNNEISEKSEIFDDQFSVERPDGSNFTLKIRSTKLEDSAMYFCASRVDISYGYTFGSGTRLTVV.

The gene calls are TRBV28 and TRBJ1-4; tentatively, D is TRBD1 (5 bases). Germline CDR1 is MDHEN and CDR2 is SYDVKM. The V end lost 10 bases, the J end lost 6 bases, and 15 bases lay between the germline ends. CDR3 length: 13 residues. The CDR3 sequence: CAILGGGYEKLFF. CDR3 nucleotide sequence: TGTGCCATCCTTGGGGGGGGGTATGAAAAACTGTTTTTT.

The V call is TRBV28, the J call TRBJ2-4; 12 nucleotides match TRBD2. Germline values: CDR1 MDHEN, CDR2 SYDVKM. Unmatched junction bases numbered 9, after V lost 6 bases and J lost 0 bases. This CDR3 comprises 18 residues. CDR3 protein: CASRLRTSGKLAKNIQYF. DNA of the CDR3: TGTGCCAGCAGATTGAGGACTAGCGGGAAACTAGCCAAAAACATTCAGTACTTC.

This clone was detected only once. The chain has TRBV19 and TRBJ2-1; 8 positions agree with TRBD2. Germline CDR1 and CDR2: LNHDA and SQIVND (reference sequence). There are 15 residues in the CDR3. Germline trimming cut 5 bases from V and 6 bases from J; bases unmatched to any gene: 9. CDR3 protein: CASSHGPGTSNEQFF. DNA for the CDR3: TGTGCCAGTAGTCACGGACCCGGGACTAGCAATGAGCAGTTCTTC.